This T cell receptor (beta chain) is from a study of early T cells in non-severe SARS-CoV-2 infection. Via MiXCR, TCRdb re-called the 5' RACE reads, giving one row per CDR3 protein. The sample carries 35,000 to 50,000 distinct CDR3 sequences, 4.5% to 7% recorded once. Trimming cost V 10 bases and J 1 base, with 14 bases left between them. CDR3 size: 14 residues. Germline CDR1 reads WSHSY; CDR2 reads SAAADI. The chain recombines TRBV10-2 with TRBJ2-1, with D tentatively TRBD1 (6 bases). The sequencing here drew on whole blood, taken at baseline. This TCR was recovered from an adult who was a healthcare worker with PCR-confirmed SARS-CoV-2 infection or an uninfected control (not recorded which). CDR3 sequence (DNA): TGCGCCACCGAGGGGGTCAATTCCTACAATGAGCAGTTCTTC. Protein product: CATEGVNSYNEQFF.